The entry below gives a single TCR beta chain sequence along with its context. The antigen is not known. Measured with immunoSEQ multiplex PCR; TCRdb has only the in-frame clones, and not every one. The data contain about 550,000 clones, 95% to 96% of them seen just once; the ten biggest clones take up 0.09% to 0.13%. CD45RO-negative CD8 cells positively selected for CCR7 made up the naive population, which excluded terminally differentiated effector memory CD45RA+ cells. This record belongs to a study of shared clonotypes between healthy human individuals. Study-level findings and limits: Against clonotypes common to all four donors, non-shared ones had lower generation probabilities.

The receptor was isolated from a woman younger than 45 in good health. The material sequenced was naive CD8+ T cells sorted from blood.

The CDR3 protein is CSAQYPEAFF. CDR3 bases: TGCAGTGCCCAGTACCCTGAAGCTTTCTTT. J is TRBJ1-1 and V is TRBV20-1; D not resolved. The V end was cut by 6 bases, the J end by 6 bases, with 8 bases between. This CDR3 has 10 amino acids. Germline values: CDR1 DFQATT, CDR2 SNEGSKA (reference sequence).